The 5 T cell receptor beta chains in this list originate from one sample, sequenced in a study of identifying expanded T cells in peripheral blood. This table comes from immunoSEQ multiplex PCR, and its TCRdb copy is limited to in-frame clones, with some not included. The top ten hold 5.5% of the sample, which has around 100,000 clones, around nine tenths seen once. What was sequenced was blood. All receptors come from a person aged 18-69 years in good health.

This chain uses TRBV5-4 with TRBJ2-2; D is unclear. This CDR3 has 14 residues. Germline V gene sequence: CDR1 SGHNT, CDR2 YYREEE (reference sequence). V dropped 0 bases and J dropped 2 bases, with 5 bases sitting between them. The CDR3 region has the DNA TGTGCCAGCAGCTTGGGAGGAAACACCGGGGAGCTGTTTTTT. Translating it yields CASSLGGNTGELFF. The full variable domain, completed using reference TRBV5-4 and TRBJ2-2, is ETGVTQSPTHLIKTRGQQVTLRCSSQSGHNTVSWYQQALGQGPQFIFQYYREEENGRGNFPPRFSGLQFPNYSSELNVNALELDDSALYLCASSLGGNTGELFFGEGSRLTVL.

Here the CDR3 reads CASSPRGGTNYGYTF. CDR3 in DNA: TGTGCCAGCAGTCCTCGGGGGGGAACTAACTATGGCTACACCTTC. The chain combines TRBV6-6 with TRBJ1-2, with D possibly matching TRBD1 (5 bases). CDR3 length: 15 residues. V shed 5 bases and J shed 0 bases, with 13 bases lying between them. Germline CDR1 is MNHNY and CDR2 is SVGAGI (reference sequence).

The gene calls are TRBV6-4 and TRBJ2-2; D not certain. This CDR3 spans 15 amino acids. Germline CDR1 reads MRHNA; CDR2 reads SNTAGT. Trimming left V 2 bases short and J 3 bases short, with 10 bases between. The CDR3 region is CASSDGESDTGELFF. The CDR3 DNA reads as TGTGCCAGCAGTGACGGAGAATCGGACACCGGGGAGCTGTTTTTT.

The rearrangement uses TRBV5-1 and TRBJ2-7; 12 positions agree with TRBD1. V shed 4 bases, J shed 6 bases, and the junction held 14 bases outside the gene matches. The CDR3 covers 17 residues. CDR1 and CDR2 (germline): SGHRS, YFSETQ. The CDR3, as DNA: TGCGCCAGCAGCCAACAAACGGCGGGGACAGGGGGCAGCGAGCAGTACTTC. Translation: CASSQQTAGTGGSEQYF.

V gene TRBV6-4 combines with J gene TRBJ2-6; D unresolved. Looked up from germline, CDR1 is MRHNA and CDR2 is SNTAGT. CDR3 length equals 15 residues. V lost 5 bases and J lost 1, with 9 bases in between. The CDR3 bases are TGTGCCAGCAGTTCCAGCTGGTCTGGGGCCAACGTCCTGACTTTC. Translation: CASSSSWSGANVLTF.